The present TCR beta chain was sequenced within a study of blood T cell repertoires in COVID-19 (dated by TCRdb to between 2020 and 2021). In terms of the full investigation: The collaborator samples originated in the United States, Italy and Spain and spanned the acute and convalescent phases of COVID-19. The prospective study material was composed of cDNA or gDNA derived from T cells, B-cell-depleted T cells, or PBMCs. Subjects who had been exposed to COVID-19, were actively infected with it, or had recovered from it provided the deeply sampled blood TCRbeta repertoires that made up the dataset. The repertoires were made available in a free public database intended to serve as a resource for research on the immune response to SARS-CoV-2. The samples were drawn from two sources: the first 160 participants of the ongoing ImmuneRACE study, and 1,254 subjects contributed by 6 global collaborators. Sample metadata almost always included a de-identified subject ID, COVID-19 status, age in years and sex. HLA class I and class II types, where available, came from metadata supplied by the sample provider rather than from assay-based typing.

What the study reported, not specific to this receptor: The quantity of clinical and demographic metadata differed by source and by participant and was supplied without curation.

TCRbeta CDR3 regions were amplified from genomic DNA using the immunoSEQ Assay, a bias-controlled multiplex PCR. The authors processed their data as follows. Nucleated cell counts per sample were estimated from amplification of reference gene primers within the assay. Sequence reads were collapsed and filtered to measure the absolute abundance of every unique TCRbeta CDR3 rearrangement. For each sample, productive Simpson clonality was calculated as the square root of Simpson's diversity index over productive rearrangements. The immuneACCESS repertoire file appears here via TCRdb, limited to in-frame rearrangements. These files lack a portion of the clones; in checked studies, under half of the deficit traces to unresolved V genes, and the cause of the others is not known. The V and J calls and clone size were taken over from that table, and D and trimming were inferred from the DNA. For this sample the table gives 150,000 to 200,000 clones, of which roughly three quarters were detected only once. In total, the top ten clones hold approximately 12% of the sample.

At one collaborating source in Seattle, patients were enrolled during active infection and were followed longitudinally through the course of disease. Each collaborating institution followed its own protocols to collect whole blood in K2EDTA tubes. For TCRbeta analysis, collaborators shipped samples in one of three forms: frozen whole blood, isolated PBMCs, or DNA extracted from either of those sample types. Concerning this clone: Its antigen is currently not known. One base away there is no much larger clone; base qualities are not given.

The germline V gene supplies CDR1 SQVTM and CDR2 ANQGSEA. V is pruned by 4 bases and J by 5 bases, leaving 8 bases of the junction without a gene match. CDR3 length: 14 amino acids, cysteine to phenylalanine. The DNA shown is the 42-base CDR3, in frame from base 1. Input material: peripheral blood. The V and J genes are TRBV29-1 and TRBJ1-1; 9 central nucleotides agree with TRBD1. The TCR comes from a woman aged 80 or over with COVID-19, enrolled during active disease. CDR3 loop: CSVGAGTGRTEAFF. The bases are TGCAGCGTTGGGGCCGGGACAGGGAGAACTGAAGCTTTCTTT.